Listed below are T cell receptor beta chains from one sample, sequenced in a study of T cell repertoires in cytomegalovirus infection. TCRdb re-called the reads through MiXCR, storing one row per CDR3 protein. The sample has over 150,000 distinct CDR3 sequences, approximately 15% seen once. The sequencing input was PBMCs. These receptors were taken from a human donor in good health (CMV status not recorded). Some clones in this sample may be carry-over from other donors' samples. The CDR3 runs from the conserved cysteine through the conserved F or W. The order of the fields is V gene, D gene, clone size, J gene, CDR3 protein, CDR3 DNA. D genes are given only for firm matches. Clone size, where shown, is once, few, many, or a class for clones that have expanded.

>TRBV14|-|few|TRBJ2-2
CASSQHTGELFF
TGTGCCAGCAGCCAACACACCGGGGAGCTGTTTTTT
>TRBV7-9|-|few|TRBJ2-3
CASSPRQAQDTQYF
TGTGCCAGCAGCCCCCGCCAGGCCCAAGATACGCAGTATTTT
>TRBV28|-|-|TRBJ1-5
CASTLTLYSNQPQHF
TGTGCCAGCACCCTGACCCTTTATAGCAATCAGCCCCAGCATTTT
>TRBV27|TRBD1|many|TRBJ1-1
CASSFQTGEGTEAFF
TGTGCCAGCAGTTTTCAGACAGGGGAAGGGACTGAAGCTTTCTTT
>TRBV19|TRBD2|-|TRBJ2-3
CARTEAGDTDTQYF
TGTGCCAGGACTGAGGCGGGGGACACAGATACGCAGTATTTT
>TRBV7-2|-|many|TRBJ1-2
CASSLAGVVGGYTF
TGTGCCAGCAGCTTAGCGGGGGTCGTCGGTGGCTACACCTTC
>TRBV28|TRBD2|-|TRBJ2-2
CASSSGLGVLNTGELFF
TGTGCCAGCAGTTCGGGACTAGGCGTTTTGAACACCGGGGAGCTGTTTTTT
>TRBV7-9|-|few|TRBJ1-5
CASSQYTGFDQPQHF
TGTGCCAGCAGCCAATACACAGGGTTCGATCAGCCCCAGCATTTT
>TRBV6-1|TRBD1|-|TRBJ1-2
CASSPWTGSDGYTF
TGTGCCAGCAGTCCCTGGACAGGGAGTGATGGCTACACCTTC
>TRBV7-9|TRBD1|many|TRBJ2-7
CASSPRQGETFYEQYF
TGTGCCAGCAGCCCCCGACAGGGGGAGACCTTTTACGAGCAGTACTTC
>TRBV20-1|TRBD2|-|TRBJ2-3
CSASLAGGPEGTDTQYF
TGCAGTGCTAGTCTAGCGGGGGGGCCAGAAGGCACAGATACGCAGTATTTT
>TRBV7-2|-|many|TRBJ2-4
CASSLARLPKNIQYF
TGTGCCAGCAGCTTAGCGCGACTGCCAAAAAACATTCAGTACTTC
>TRBV20-1|TRBD2|many|TRBJ2-5
CSGEPLKREEGETQYF
TGCAGTGGGGAGCCCCTTAAACGGGAGGAAGGAGAGACCCAGTACTTC
>TRBV4-1|-|few|TRBJ1-5
CASSQEGGSNQPQHF
TGCGCCAGCAGCCAAGAGGGGGGTAGCAATCAGCCCCAGCATTTT
>TRBV12-3/TRBV12-4|-|-|TRBJ2-7
CASSLGGGGEQYF
TGTGCCAGCAGTCTAGGAGGGGGGGGCGAGCAGTACTTC
>TRBV7-4|-|few|TRBJ2-5
CASSFGGMETQYF
TGTGCCAGCAGCTTCGGGGGAATGGAGACCCAGTACTTC
>TRBV5-6|TRBD1|-|TRBJ2-5
CASSFKRTGDLQETQYF
TGTGCCAGCAGCTTCAAACGAACAGGGGATTTACAAGAGACCCAGTACTTC
>TRBV12-3/TRBV12-4|-|-|TRBJ2-2
CASVNGGELFF
TGTGCCAGCGTCAATGGCGGGGAGCTGTTTTTT
>TRBV7-6|TRBD2|-|TRBJ2-1
CASSSLAGWEQFF
TGTGCCAGCAGCTCCCTAGCGGGATGGGAGCAGTTCTTC
>TRBV2|-|many|TRBJ2-4
CASSVAIAKNIQYF
TGTGCCAGCAGTGTGGCAATAGCCAAAAACATTCAGTACTTC
>TRBV2|TRBD1|few|TRBJ1-1
CASTLLQGAVDTEAFF
TGTGCCAGCACCCTTTTACAGGGGGCGGTGGACACTGAAGCTTTCTTT
>TRBV6-1|-|few|TRBJ1-5
CASSERVLSNQPQHF
TGTGCCAGCAGTGAAAGGGTCCTTAGCAATCAGCCCCAGCATTTT
>TRBV7-2|TRBD1|many|TRBJ1-2
CASSPIPRDRDGYGYTF
TGTGCCAGCAGCCCCATCCCCCGGGACAGGGACGGCTATGGCTACACCTTC
>TRBV7-2|-|many|TRBJ1-1
CASSLGAKNTEAFF
TGTGCCAGCAGCTTGGGCGCCAAGAACACTGAAGCTTTCTTT
>TRBV18|-|many|TRBJ1-4
CASSPGAANEKLFF
TGTGCCAGCTCACCAGGGGCGGCTAATGAAAAACTGTTTTTT
>TRBV6-1|-|-|TRBJ1-5
CASSAQGVQPQHF
TGTGCCAGCAGTGCACAGGGTGTCCAGCCCCAGCATTTT
>TRBV29-1|-|-|TRBJ1-1
CSGTTGPNTEAFF
TGCAGCGGGACGACAGGTCCGAACACTGAAGCTTTCTTT
>TRBV7-2|TRBD2|many|TRBJ2-3
CASSPRGGPDTQYF
TGTGCCAGCAGCCCCCGGGGGGGCCCAGATACGCAGTATTTT
>TRBV29-1|TRBD1|few|TRBJ2-2
CSPGQGNTGELFF
TGCAGCCCAGGACAGGGGAACACCGGGGAGCTGTTTTTT
>TRBV4-1|TRBD2|-|TRBJ2-1
CASRGLAVKGVPFF
TGCGCCAGCAGGGGACTAGCGGTCAAGGGGGTCCCGTTCTTC
>TRBV10-3|TRBD2|few|TRBJ2-3
CAISEASGITDTQYF
TGTGCCATCAGTGAGGCTAGCGGGATAACAGATACGCAGTATTTT
>TRBV29-1|-|-|TRBJ1-1
CSVEVPSVDMNTEAFF
TGCAGCGTTGAAGTCCCGTCCGTCGATATGAACACTGAAGCTTTCTTT
>TRBV29-1|TRBD1|-|TRBJ1-1
CSGGTGLGLGTEAFF
TGCAGCGGCGGGACAGGTCTGGGACTTGGGACTGAAGCTTTCTTT
>TRBV27|-|-|TRBJ1-6
CASSLPQGFNSPLHF
TGTGCCAGCAGTTTACCGCAGGGTTTTAATTCACCCCTCCACTTT
>TRBV7-9|-|many|TRBJ2-7
CASSLDEAVLAYEQYF
TGTGCCAGCAGCTTAGATGAGGCAGTTTTGGCCTACGAGCAGTACTTC
>TRBV18|-|-|TRBJ1-1
CASSADSTKSTEAFF
TGTGCCAGCTCCGCAGACAGTACAAAAAGCACTGAAGCTTTCTTT
>TRBV7-8|TRBD1|many|TRBJ2-7
CASSHDRALSYEQYF
TGTGCCAGCAGCCATGACAGGGCGCTGTCCTACGAGCAGTACTTC
>TRBV30|TRBD1|few|TRBJ1-6
CAWSPGQSPLHF
TGTGCCTGGAGTCCGGGACAGTCACCCCTCCACTTT
>TRBV7-2|TRBD2|many|TRBJ2-5
CASSLAGGLQETQYF
TGTGCCAGCAGCTTAGCGGGAGGGTTACAAGAGACCCAGTACTTC
>TRBV7-2|-|many|TRBJ2-1
CASSLPSGGRAHEQFF
TGTGCCAGCAGCCTACCATCAGGGGGGAGGGCACATGAGCAGTTCTTC
>TRBV2|TRBD2|many|TRBJ2-2
CASRGSGRNTGELFF
TGTGCCAGCAGGGGGAGCGGGAGAAACACCGGGGAGCTGTTTTTT
>TRBV2|-|many|TRBJ1-2
CASSLQGNYGYTF
TGTGCCAGCAGCTTACAGGGTAACTATGGCTACACCTTC
>TRBV4-2|-|many|TRBJ2-2
CASSQDPIGDGELFF
TGTGCCAGCAGCCAAGACCCGATTGGGGACGGGGAGCTGTTTTTT
>TRBV28|-|many|TRBJ1-1
CASSLLQTNTEAFF
TGTGCCAGCAGTTTATTACAGACTAACACTGAAGCTTTCTTT
>TRBV5-1|TRBD2|-|TRBJ2-2
CASSSISGRAGTGELFF
TGCGCCAGCAGCTCTATTAGCGGGAGGGCCGGTACCGGGGAGCTGTTTTTT
>TRBV28|-|few|TRBJ2-3
CASSFRAPGDTQYF
TGTGCCAGCAGTTTCAGGGCCCCGGGGGATACGCAGTATTTT
>TRBV6-8|TRBD2|many|TRBJ2-3
CASRPGLAGGTQYF
TGTGCCAGCAGACCCGGACTAGCGGGCGGTACGCAGTATTTT
>TRBV3-1|-|many|TRBJ2-3
CASSQAMLPTADTQYF
TGTGCCAGCAGCCAAGCGATGCTACCGACGGCAGATACGCAGTATTTT
>TRBV6-5|-|-|TRBJ2-5
CASSYGVNVQETQYF
TGTGCCAGCAGTTACGGTGTGAACGTCCAAGAGACCCAGTACTTC
>TRBV4-1|-|-|TRBJ2-4
CASSQASGPKNIQYF
TGCGCCAGCAGCCAAGCGTCGGGACCGAAAAACATTCAGTACTTC
>TRBV12-3/TRBV12-4|TRBD1|many|TRBJ2-7
CASSPRRTGDIVTFDEQYF
TGTGCCAGCAGCCCTCGGAGGACAGGGGATATCGTAACTTTCGACGAGCAGTACTTC
>TRBV11-2|-|many|TRBJ2-2
CASSLGPFVKTGELFF
TGTGCCAGCAGCTTAGGACCATTTGTTAAGACCGGGGAGCTGTTTTTT
>TRBV7-3|-|many|TRBJ1-2
CASSLTGAMATGFTF
TGTGCCAGCAGCTTAACTGGAGCTATGGCTACAGGGTTCACCTTC
>TRBV12-3/TRBV12-4|TRBD2|few|TRBJ2-5
CASSFTSGGETQYF
TGTGCCAGCAGTTTTACTAGCGGGGGAGAGACCCAGTACTTC